The 21 T cell receptor beta chains below all came from one sample that was sequenced in a study of cytomegalovirus exposure and HLA in healthy donors. Some clones are missing from TCRdb's copy, which holds only in-frame ones; the method was immunoSEQ multiplex PCR. Altogether 70,000 to 80,000 clones are present, approximately 94% being singletons, with the ten largest covering 2.5% to 4%. Sequencing used PBMCs. These receptors were obtained from a woman aged 18-29 years in good health and CMV-seropositive.

This clone came up once. The chain has TRBV7-2 and TRBJ2-7, with a possible D match to TRBD1 (7 bases). The CDR3 has 16 residues. CDR1 is SGHTA, CDR2 FQGNSA, per germline. The V end lost 2 bases, the J end lost 0 bases, and 14 bases lay between the germline ends. CDR3 sequence reads: CASSLRGDSSSYEQYF. In nucleotides, the CDR3 is TGTGCCAGCAGCTTAAGGGGGGACAGTAGCTCCTACGAGCAGTACTTC.

This clone was picked up one time. J is TRBJ2-1 and V is TRBV5-6, with TRBD2 matching 10 bases. Per the germline V gene, CDR1 is SGHDT and CDR2 is YYEEEE. With 4 bases clipped from V and 3 bases from J, the junction kept 4 bases outside the gene matches. This CDR3 has 15 residues. The CDR3 region has the DNA TGTGCCAGCAGCATCGGACTAGCGGACTACAATGAGCAGTTCTTC. As protein: CASSIGLADYNEQFF.

The chain couples TRBV21-1 to TRBJ2-1; no check of the table's D call, TRBD2, against the DNA was made. TRBV21-1 is annotated as a pseudogene. This CDR3 spans 18 amino acids. CDR3 loop: CASSTVKRDSGGRNEQFF. CDR3 nucleotide sequence: TGTGCCAGCAGCACCGTAAAACGGGACTCCGGGGGTAGGAATGAGCAGTTCTTC.

This clone was seen more than once but under ten times. The genes are TRBV27 and TRBJ1-2; D is perhaps TRBD1 (6 bases). The CDR3 loop spans 11 amino acids. Deletions cut 6 bases from V and 5 bases from J, with 7 bases between. Per germline, CDR1 MNHEY and CDR2 SMNVEV (reference sequence). DNA for the CDR3: TGTGCCAGCAGAGGGGGATATGGCTACACCTTC. Translated: CASRGGYGYTF.

The V call is TRBV9, the J call TRBJ1-1; 7 nucleotides agree with TRBD1. V shed 2 bases, J shed 3 bases, and the junction held 4 bases outside the gene matches. The CDR3 is made up of 14 amino acids. Per the germline V gene, CDR1 is SGDLS and CDR2 is YYNGEE. CDR3 bases: TGTGCCAGCAGCGTCGACAGGGACGACACTGAAGCTTTCTTT. Protein: CASSVDRDDTEAFF.

The chain recombines TRBV27 with TRBJ1-5, with a weak D call TRBD1 (6 bases). Trimming cost V 3 bases and J 7 bases, with 22 bases left between them. The CDR3 length is 17 residues. Germline V gene lookup returns CDR1 MNHEY and CDR2 SMNVEV (reference sequence). Here the CDR3 DNA reads TGTGCCAGCAGTTTGGGCGGACGGGGGGGCTACTGGCAGCCCCAGCATTTT. Its translation: CASSLGGRGGYWQPQHF.

The J gene is TRBJ2-1, the V gene TRBV7-9, with D possibly TRBD2 on 5 matching bases. Germline V lookup: CDR1 SEHNR, CDR2 FQNEAQ (reference sequence). CDR3 size: 15 residues. V was cut by 2 bases and J by 0 bases, with 8 bases left in between. The CDR3 protein is CASSLKGVSYNEQFF. The CDR3 DNA follows: TGTGCCAGCAGCTTAAAGGGAGTCTCCTACAATGAGCAGTTCTTC.

Turning to this clone: In the same sample, other DNA sequences code for this CDR3. The V gene is TRBV27, the J gene TRBJ2-1, with 8 bases lining up with TRBD1. From germline, CDR1 is MNHEY and CDR2 SMNVEV (reference sequence). With V trimmed by 5 bases and J by 9 bases, 6 bases remained unmatched. There are 13 residues in the CDR3. DNA of the CDR3: TGTGCCAGCAGTCAACGACAGGGGACTGAGCAGTTCTTC. Its protein product is CASSQRQGTEQFF.

The chain combines TRBV11-2 with TRBJ2-7, with 9 positions matching TRBD1. Germline trimming cut 5 bases from V and 3 bases from J; bases unmatched to any gene: 8. Germline V gives CDR1 SGHAT, CDR2 FQNNGV. The CDR3 has 15 amino acids. The CDR3 region has the DNA TGTGCCAGCAGCCTCCCCGGGACAGGGCTCTACGAGCAGTACTTC. Translation: CASSLPGTGLYEQYF.

The chain employs TRBV6-5 and TRBJ1-1; tentatively, D is TRBD1 (5 bases). Trimming removed 4 bases from V and 5 bases from J, with 20 bases in between. The CDR3 is 16 amino acids. Germline CDR1 and CDR2: MNHEY and SVGAGI. CDR3 nucleotides: TGTGCCAGCAGTTCTGGGGCAGGAGCTCGGAGAACTGAAGCTTTCTTT. It codes for CASSSGAGARRTEAFF.

This CDR3 reads CASSLGTQQETQYF. The CDR3 bases are TGTGCCAGCAGTCTGGGGACACAGCAAGAGACCCAGTACTTC. The chain joins TRBV6-6 to TRBJ2-5, with D possibly TRBD1 on 6 matching bases. Germline CDR1 MNHNY, CDR2 SVGAGI (reference sequence). The CDR3 sequence is 14 residues long. With 5 bases removed from V and 2 bases from J, the gap between germline ends came to 12 bases.

This chain links TRBV4-3 with TRBJ2-1, with TRBD2 identical over 10 bases. CDR3 size: 16 residues. V shed 0 bases, J shed 4 bases, and the junction held 3 bases outside the gene matches. CDR1 and CDR2 from the germline V gene are LGHNA and YSLEER. The CDR3 here is CASSQEGLASYNEQFF. In nucleotides, the CDR3 is TGCGCCAGCAGCCAAGAGGGACTAGCGTCTTACAATGAGCAGTTCTTC.

The sample holds one count of this clone. This chain uses TRBV19 with TRBJ2-7; D is possibly TRBD2 (6 bases). Germline lookup yields CDR1 LNHDA and CDR2 SQIVND (reference sequence). V was cut by 4 bases and J by 0 bases, with 10 bases left in between. This CDR3 comprises 14 residues. CDR3 region: CASSSGINSYEQYF. CDR3 nucleotide sequence: TGTGCCAGTAGTAGCGGGATTAACTCCTACGAGCAGTACTTC.

The chain employs TRBV4-3 and TRBJ2-7; maybe TRBD2 (7 bases). Germline CDR1 LGHNA, CDR2 YSLEER. CDR3 length: 15 residues. Between the trimmed V and J ends, which lost 0 bases and 4 bases, there was a span of 13 bases. In DNA form, the CDR3 reads TGCGCCAGCAGCCAAGAAGAAGGGGGGGGGTACGAGCAGTACTTC. As protein: CASSQEEGGGYEQYF.

J is TRBJ2-3 and V is TRBV10-3, with 7 bases identical to TRBD2. Germline CDR1 and CDR2: ENHRY and SYGVKD. There are 16 residues in the CDR3. The V gene end was trimmed by 8 bases and the J gene end by 4 bases; junction bases not matched to a gene: 15. CDR3 DNA sequence: TGTGCCATCCGGGACGATGGAGGTGGGGGGGCAGATACGCAGTATTTT. This sequence encodes CAIRDDGGGGADTQYF.

The gene calls are TRBV5-1 and TRBJ1-1, with D tentatively TRBD1 (6 bases). The germline gives CDR1 SGHRS, CDR2 YFSETQ. The CDR3 runs to 15 residues. V gave up 0 bases and J gave up 1 base, with 10 bases separating them. The DNA for the CDR3 is TGCGCCAGCAGCTTGGGGACAGCTAAGAACACTGAAGCTTTCTTT. Its translation is CASSLGTAKNTEAFF.

The genes are TRBV6-1 and TRBJ1-4; no clear D. Trimming stripped 6 bases from V and 5 bases from J, with 13 bases between. This CDR3 spans 14 amino acids. Germline-derived CDR1 and CDR2 are MNHNS and SASEGT. The CDR3 loop is CASSHTRGNEKLFF. The CDR3 DNA sequence: TGTGCCAGCAGCCACACCCGGGGAAATGAAAAACTGTTTTTT.

The rearrangement joins TRBV28 to TRBJ1-5, with D tentatively TRBD1 (5 bases). From germline, CDR1 is MDHEN and CDR2 SYDVKM. Trimming took off 0 bases at V and 4 bases at J, with 7 bases between the two ends. The CDR3 totals 14 residues. CDR3: CASSLWGGNQPQHF. The CDR3 DNA reads as TGTGCCAGCAGTTTATGGGGGGGTAATCAGCCCCAGCATTTT.

V gene TRBV7-9 combines with J gene TRBJ1-2, with TRBD1 matching 9 bases. There are 14 residues in the CDR3. With 2 bases clipped from V and 6 bases from J, the junction kept 4 bases outside the gene matches. Germline V CDR1 and CDR2: SEHNR, FQNEAQ (reference sequence). The CDR3 region is CASSLMGQGNGYTF. Here the CDR3 DNA reads TGTGCCAGCAGCTTAATGGGACAGGGTAATGGCTACACCTTC.

This chain joins TRBV19 and TRBJ2-1; no firm D call. The CDR3 has 14 residues. Looked up from germline, CDR1 is LNHDA and CDR2 is SQIVND (reference sequence). V lost 7 bases and J lost 2, with 12 bases in between. The CDR3 protein is CASTRPSAYNEQFF. CDR3 bases: TGTGCCAGTACTAGGCCCAGTGCCTACAATGAGCAGTTCTTC.

V is TRBV28 and J is TRBJ1-6; D perhaps matches TRBD1 (6 bases). This CDR3 region has 13 residues. Trimming took off 6 bases at V and 11 bases at J, with 14 bases between the two ends. Per the germline V gene, CDR1 is MDHEN and CDR2 is SYDVKM. The CDR3 sequence: CASRGGLSAPLHF. DNA of the CDR3: TGTGCCAGCAGGGGGGGGCTCTCTGCACCCCTCCACTTT.